This T cell receptor beta chain came from a study of shared clonotypes between healthy human individuals. The germline gives CDR1 SNHLY, CDR2 FYNNEI. The germline V and J ends were trimmed by 4 bases and 6 bases, with 7 bases remaining between them. This CDR3 comprises 11 residues. Concerning this clone itself: Other DNA sequences in this sample translate to the same CDR3.

DNA at about 0.2 ug, 25,000 to 30,000 T cell genomes, went into sorted-subset replicate PCRs. Assay: immunoSEQ multiplex PCR; the TCRdb copy retains only in-frame clones and omits some. The repertoire has about 2,500,000 clones, approximately 90% of them found once; the top ten carry over 0.12%. The sequenced sample was naive CD4+ T cells sorted from blood. Stated subset: CD45RA+ positively selected. The gene calls are TRBV2 and TRBJ2-7; the D gene could be TRBD1 or TRBD2 (5 bases each). The clonotype originates from a man in his late teens or twenties in good health. CDR3: CASSGGAEQYF. The CDR3 DNA is TGTGCCAGCAGTGGAGGGGCCGAGCAGTACTTC.